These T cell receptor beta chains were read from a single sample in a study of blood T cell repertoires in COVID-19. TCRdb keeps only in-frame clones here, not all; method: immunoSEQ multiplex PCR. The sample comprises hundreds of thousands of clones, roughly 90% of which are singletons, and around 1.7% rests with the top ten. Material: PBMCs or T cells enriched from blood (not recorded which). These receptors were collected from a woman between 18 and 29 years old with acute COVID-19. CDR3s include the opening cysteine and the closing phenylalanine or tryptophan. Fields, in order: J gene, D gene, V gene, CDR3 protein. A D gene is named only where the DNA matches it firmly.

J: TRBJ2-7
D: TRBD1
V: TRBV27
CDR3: CASSTGQGLGEQYF

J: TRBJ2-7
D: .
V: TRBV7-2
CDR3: CASSLVGGLSSYEQYF

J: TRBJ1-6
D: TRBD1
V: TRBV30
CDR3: CAWSGTGGSSYNSPLHF

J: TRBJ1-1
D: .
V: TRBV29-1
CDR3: CSVAKNTEAFF

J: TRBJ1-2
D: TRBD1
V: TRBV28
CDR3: CASSSGTGAPVDGYTF

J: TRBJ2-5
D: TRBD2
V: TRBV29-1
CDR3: CSGKGQRLAGNQETQYF

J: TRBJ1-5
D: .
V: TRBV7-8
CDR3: CASSLSAGIAQPQHF

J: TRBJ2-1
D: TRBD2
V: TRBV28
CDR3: CASSRRFGLAGAISYNEQFF

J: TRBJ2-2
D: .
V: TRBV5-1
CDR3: CASSFRIRTSTGELFF

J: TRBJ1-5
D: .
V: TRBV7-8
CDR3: CASSLETSLGNQPQHF

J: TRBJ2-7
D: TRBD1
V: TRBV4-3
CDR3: CASSHAQGASYEQYF

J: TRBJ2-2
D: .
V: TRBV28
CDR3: CASTVALGQNTGELFF

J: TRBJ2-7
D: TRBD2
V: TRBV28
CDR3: CASSPPGLATYEQYF

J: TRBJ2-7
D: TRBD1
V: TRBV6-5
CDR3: CASSYTTGSDEQYF

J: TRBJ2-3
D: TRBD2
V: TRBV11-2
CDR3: CASSPSAGGTADTQYF

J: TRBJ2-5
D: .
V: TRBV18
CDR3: CASSPLGRVQETQYF

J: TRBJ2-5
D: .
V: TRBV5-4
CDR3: CASSLILANSETQYF

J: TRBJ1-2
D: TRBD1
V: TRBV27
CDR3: CASSSRTGLYGYTF

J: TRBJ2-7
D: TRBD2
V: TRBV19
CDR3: CASSMGLNKYEQYF

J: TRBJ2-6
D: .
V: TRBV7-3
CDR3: CASSVNRAGANVLTF

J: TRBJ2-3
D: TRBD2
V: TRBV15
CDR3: CATSRGGSGTSGGNTDTQYF

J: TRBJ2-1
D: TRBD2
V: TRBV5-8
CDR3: CASSLETRAGAIGVQFF

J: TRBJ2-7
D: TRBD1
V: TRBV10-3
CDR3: CAISPSPGQRPYEQYF

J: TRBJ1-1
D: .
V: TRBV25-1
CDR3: CATRAGRDTEAFF

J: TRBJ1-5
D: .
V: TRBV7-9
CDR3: CASSFPGPQHF

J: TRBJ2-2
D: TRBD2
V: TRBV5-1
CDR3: CASSPLGEGLAGGTGELFF

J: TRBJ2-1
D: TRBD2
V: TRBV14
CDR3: CASSLGLAGGERNEQFF

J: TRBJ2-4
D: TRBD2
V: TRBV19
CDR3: CASRGGTSGFGNIQYF

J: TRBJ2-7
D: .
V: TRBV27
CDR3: CASSFNIASTQSSYEQYF

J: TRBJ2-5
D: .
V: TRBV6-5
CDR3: CASRSGGLYQETQYF

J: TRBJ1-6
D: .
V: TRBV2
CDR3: CASISGITNSPLHF

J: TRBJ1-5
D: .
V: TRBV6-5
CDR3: CASSSYDSPSQPQHF

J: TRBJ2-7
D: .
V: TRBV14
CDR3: CASSHRRAYEQYF

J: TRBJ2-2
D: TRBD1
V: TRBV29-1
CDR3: CSAVQGRINTGELFF

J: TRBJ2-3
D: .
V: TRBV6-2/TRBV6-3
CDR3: CASSYRLAISTDTQYF

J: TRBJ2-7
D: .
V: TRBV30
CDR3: CAWSAPVREIYEQYF

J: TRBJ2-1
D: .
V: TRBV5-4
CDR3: CASSSTKYNEQFF

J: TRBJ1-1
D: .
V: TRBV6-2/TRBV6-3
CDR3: CASSYSKWQRNTEAFF

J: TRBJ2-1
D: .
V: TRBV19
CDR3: CASSTDLEYNEQFF

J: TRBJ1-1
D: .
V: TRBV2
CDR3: CASTLWGGTEAFF

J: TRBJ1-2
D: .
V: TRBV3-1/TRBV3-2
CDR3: CASSQDYFASEKYYGYTF

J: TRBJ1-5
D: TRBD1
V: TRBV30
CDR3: CAWSLGQGSYSNQPQHF

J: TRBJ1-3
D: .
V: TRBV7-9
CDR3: CASSSIRGGGNTIYF

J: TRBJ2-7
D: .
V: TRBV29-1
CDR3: CSVTRGDYEQYF

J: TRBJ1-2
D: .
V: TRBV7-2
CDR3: CASSLGWSLGGALNYGYTF

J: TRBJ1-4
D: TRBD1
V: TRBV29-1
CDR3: CSVARQGLGLFF